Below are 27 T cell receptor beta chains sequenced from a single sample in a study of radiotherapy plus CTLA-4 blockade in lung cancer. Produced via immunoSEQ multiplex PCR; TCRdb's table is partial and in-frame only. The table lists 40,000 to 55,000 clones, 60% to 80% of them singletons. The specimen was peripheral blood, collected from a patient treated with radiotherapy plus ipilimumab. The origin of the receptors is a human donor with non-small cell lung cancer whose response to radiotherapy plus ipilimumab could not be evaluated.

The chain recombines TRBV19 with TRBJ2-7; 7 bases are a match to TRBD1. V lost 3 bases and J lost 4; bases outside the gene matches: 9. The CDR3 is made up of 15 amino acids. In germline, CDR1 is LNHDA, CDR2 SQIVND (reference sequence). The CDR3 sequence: CASSILGTEGYEQYF. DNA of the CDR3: TGTGCCAGTAGTATCCTAGGGACAGAAGGATACGAGCAGTACTTC.

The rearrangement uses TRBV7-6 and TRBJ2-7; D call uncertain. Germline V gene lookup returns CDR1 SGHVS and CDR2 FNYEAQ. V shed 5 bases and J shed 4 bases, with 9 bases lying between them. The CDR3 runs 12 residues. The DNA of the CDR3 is TGTGCCAGCAGCCAAGGAGAGTACGAGCAGTACTTC. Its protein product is CASSQGEYEQYF.

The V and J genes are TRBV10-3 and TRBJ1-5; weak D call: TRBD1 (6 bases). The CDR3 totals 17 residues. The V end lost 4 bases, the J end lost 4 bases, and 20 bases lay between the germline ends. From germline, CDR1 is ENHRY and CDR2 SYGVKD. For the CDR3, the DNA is TGTGCCATCAGTGCCCAGGGGTCTTACCCCCTTAATCAGCCCCAGCATTTT. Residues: CAISAQGSYPLNQPQHF.

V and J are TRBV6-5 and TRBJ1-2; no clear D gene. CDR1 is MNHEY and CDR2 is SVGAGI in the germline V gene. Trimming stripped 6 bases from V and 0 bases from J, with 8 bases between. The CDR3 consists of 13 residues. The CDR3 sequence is CASRPGANYGYTF. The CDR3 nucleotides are TGTGCCAGCAGACCGGGAGCTAACTATGGCTACACCTTC.

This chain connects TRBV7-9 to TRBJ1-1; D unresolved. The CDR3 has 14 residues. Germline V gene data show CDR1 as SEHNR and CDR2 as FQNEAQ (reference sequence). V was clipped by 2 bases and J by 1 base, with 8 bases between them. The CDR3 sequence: CASSLRGANTEAFF. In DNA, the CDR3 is TGTGCCAGCAGCTTAAGAGGAGCGAACACTGAAGCTTTCTTT.

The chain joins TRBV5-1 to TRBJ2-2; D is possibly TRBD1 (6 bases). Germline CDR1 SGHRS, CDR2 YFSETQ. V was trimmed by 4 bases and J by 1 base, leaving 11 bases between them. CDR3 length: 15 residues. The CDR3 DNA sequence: TGCGCCAGCAGCCCTAGGACAGAGAACACCGGGGAGCTGTTTTTT. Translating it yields CASSPRTENTGELFF.

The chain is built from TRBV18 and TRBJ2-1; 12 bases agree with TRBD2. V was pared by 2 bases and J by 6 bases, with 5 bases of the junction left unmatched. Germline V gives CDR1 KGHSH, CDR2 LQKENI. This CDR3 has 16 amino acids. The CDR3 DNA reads TGTGCCAGCTCACCAACAAGGACTAGCGGGGCCAATGAGCAGTTCTTC. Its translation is CASSPTRTSGANEQFF.

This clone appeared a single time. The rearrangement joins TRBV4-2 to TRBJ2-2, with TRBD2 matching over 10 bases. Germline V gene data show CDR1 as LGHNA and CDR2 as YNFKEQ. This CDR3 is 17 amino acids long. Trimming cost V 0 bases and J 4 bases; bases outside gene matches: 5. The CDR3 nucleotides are TGTGCCAGCAGCCAAGATATAGCGGGGGGCCTCACCGGGGAGCTGTTTTTT. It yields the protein CASSQDIAGGLTGELFF.

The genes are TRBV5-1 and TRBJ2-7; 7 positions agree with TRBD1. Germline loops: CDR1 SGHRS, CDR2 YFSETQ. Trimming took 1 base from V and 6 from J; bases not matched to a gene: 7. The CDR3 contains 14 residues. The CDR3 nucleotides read TGCGCCAGCAGCTTGCCCCTTCCAGGGGGCGAGCAGTACTTC. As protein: CASSLPLPGGEQYF.

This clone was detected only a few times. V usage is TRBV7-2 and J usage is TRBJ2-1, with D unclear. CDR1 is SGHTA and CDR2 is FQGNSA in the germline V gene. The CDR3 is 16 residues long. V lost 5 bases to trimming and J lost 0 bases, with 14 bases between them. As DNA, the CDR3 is TGTGCCAGCAGCCCCCGACGGGTAAGCTCCTACAATGAGCAGTTCTTC. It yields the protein CASSPRRVSSYNEQFF.

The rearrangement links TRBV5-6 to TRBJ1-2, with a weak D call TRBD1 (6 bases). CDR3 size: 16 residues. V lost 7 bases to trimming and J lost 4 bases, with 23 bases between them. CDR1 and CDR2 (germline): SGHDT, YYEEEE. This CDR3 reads CASSSGQGLHLYGYTF. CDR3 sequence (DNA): TGTGCCAGCTCGTCGGGGCAGGGGCTCCATCTCTATGGCTACACCTTC.

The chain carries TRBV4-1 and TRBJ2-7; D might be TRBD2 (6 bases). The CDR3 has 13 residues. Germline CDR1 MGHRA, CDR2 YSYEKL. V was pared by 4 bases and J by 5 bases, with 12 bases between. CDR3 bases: TGCGCCAGCAGCCGTTGGTGGAGGGACGAGCAGTACTTC. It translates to CASSRWWRDEQYF.

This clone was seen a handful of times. In DNA, the CDR3 is TGTGCCAGCACCACCGGACTAGCGGGAGTTTTTGAGCAGTTCTTC. Its protein product is CASTTGLAGVFEQFF. The chain employs TRBV9 and TRBJ2-1; 13 bases are shared with TRBD2. The CDR3 has 15 amino acids. Per the germline V gene, CDR1 is SGDLS and CDR2 is YYNGEE. V dropped 6 bases and J dropped 9; count of bases not matched to a gene: 9.

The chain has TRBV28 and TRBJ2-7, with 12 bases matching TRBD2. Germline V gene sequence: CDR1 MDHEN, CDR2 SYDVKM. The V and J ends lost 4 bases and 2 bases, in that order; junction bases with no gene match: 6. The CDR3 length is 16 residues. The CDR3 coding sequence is TGTGCCAGCAGTTCCTCAGGACTAGCGGGGACCTACGAGCAGTACTTC. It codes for CASSSSGLAGTYEQYF.

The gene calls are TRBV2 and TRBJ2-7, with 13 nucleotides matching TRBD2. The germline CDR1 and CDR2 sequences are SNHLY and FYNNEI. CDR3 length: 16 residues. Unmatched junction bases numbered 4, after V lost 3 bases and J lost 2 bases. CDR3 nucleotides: TGTGCCAGCAGTGACTCCGGGACTAGCGGGGCCTACGAGCAGTACTTC. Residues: CASSDSGTSGAYEQYF.

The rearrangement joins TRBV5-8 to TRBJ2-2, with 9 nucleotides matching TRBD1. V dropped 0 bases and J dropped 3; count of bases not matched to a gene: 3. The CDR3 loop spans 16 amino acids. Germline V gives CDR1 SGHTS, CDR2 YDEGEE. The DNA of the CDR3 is TGTGCCAGCAGCTTGGGGGACAGGGTCGACACCGGGGAGCTGTTTTTT. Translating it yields CASSLGDRVDTGELFF.

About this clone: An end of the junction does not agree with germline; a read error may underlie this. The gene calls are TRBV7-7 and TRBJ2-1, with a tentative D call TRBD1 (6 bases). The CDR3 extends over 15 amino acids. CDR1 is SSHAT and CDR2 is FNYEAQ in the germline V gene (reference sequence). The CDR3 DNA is TGTGCTAGCAGCTTAATGGACAGTACTTACAATGAGCAGTTCTTC. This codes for CASSLMDSTYNEQFF.

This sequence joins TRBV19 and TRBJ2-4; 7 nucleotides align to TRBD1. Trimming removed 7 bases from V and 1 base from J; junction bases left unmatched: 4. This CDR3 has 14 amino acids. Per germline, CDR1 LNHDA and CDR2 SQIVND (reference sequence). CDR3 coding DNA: TGTGCCAGTACCTTACAGGGGGCCAAAAACATTCAGTACTTC. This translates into CASTLQGAKNIQYF.

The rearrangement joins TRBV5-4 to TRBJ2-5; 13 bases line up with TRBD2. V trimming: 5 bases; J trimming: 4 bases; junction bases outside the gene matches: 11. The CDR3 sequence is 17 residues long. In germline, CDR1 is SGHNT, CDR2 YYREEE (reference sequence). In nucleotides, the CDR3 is TGTGCCAGCAGGACACTAGCGGGGGGGCCAGGTTTAGAGACCCAGTACTTC. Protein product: CASRTLAGGPGLETQYF. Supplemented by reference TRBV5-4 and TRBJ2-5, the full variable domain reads ETGVTQSPTHLIKTRGQQVTLRCSSQSGHNTVSWYQQALGQGPQFIFQYYREEENGRGNFPPRFSGLQFPNYSSELNVNALELDDSALYLCASRTLAGGPGLETQYFGPGTRLLVL.

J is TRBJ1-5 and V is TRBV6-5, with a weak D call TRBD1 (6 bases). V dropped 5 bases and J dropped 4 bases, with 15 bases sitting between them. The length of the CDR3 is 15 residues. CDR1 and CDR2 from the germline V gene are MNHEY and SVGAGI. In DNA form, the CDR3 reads TGTGCCAGCAGTCGGAGTGTAGGGGGTAATCAGCCCCAGCATTTT. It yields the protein CASSRSVGGNQPQHF.

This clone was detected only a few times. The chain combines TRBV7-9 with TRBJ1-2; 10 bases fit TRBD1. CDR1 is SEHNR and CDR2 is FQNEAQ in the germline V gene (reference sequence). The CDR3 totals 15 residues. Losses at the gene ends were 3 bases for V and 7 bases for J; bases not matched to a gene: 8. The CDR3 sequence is CASSFPGTGAGGYTF. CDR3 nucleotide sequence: TGTGCCAGCAGCTTCCCCGGGACAGGGGCCGGTGGCTACACCTTC.

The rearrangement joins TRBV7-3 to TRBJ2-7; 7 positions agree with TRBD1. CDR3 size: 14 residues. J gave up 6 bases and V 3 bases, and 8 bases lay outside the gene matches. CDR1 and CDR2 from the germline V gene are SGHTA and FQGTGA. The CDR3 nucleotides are TGTGCCAGCAGCTTGACGACAGGGAGCGCCGAGCAGTACTTC. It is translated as CASSLTTGSAEQYF.

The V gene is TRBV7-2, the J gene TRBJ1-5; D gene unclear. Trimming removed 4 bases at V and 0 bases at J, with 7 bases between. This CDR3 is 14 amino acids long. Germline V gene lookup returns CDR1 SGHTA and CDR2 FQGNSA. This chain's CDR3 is CASSSVFSNQPQHF. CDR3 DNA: TGTGCCAGCAGCTCAGTCTTTAGCAATCAGCCCCAGCATTTT. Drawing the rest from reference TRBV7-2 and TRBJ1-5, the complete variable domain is GAGVSQSPSNKVTEKGKDVELRCDPISGHTALYWYRQSLGQGLEFLIYFQGNSAPDKSGLPSDRFSAERTGGSVSTLTIQRTQQEDSAVYLCASSSVFSNQPQHFGDGTRLSIL.

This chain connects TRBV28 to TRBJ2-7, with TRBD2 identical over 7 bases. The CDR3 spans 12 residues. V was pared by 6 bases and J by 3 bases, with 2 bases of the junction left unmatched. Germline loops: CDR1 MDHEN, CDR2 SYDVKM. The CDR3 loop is CASRSGNYEQYF. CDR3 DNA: TGTGCCAGCAGGAGCGGGAACTACGAGCAGTACTTC.

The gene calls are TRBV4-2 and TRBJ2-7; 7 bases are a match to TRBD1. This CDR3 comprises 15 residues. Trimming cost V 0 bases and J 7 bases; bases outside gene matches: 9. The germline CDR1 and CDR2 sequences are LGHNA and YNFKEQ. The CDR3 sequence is CASSQEGRGGREQYF. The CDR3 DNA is TGTGCCAGCAGCCAAGAGGGTAGAGGGGGCAGGGAGCAGTACTTC.

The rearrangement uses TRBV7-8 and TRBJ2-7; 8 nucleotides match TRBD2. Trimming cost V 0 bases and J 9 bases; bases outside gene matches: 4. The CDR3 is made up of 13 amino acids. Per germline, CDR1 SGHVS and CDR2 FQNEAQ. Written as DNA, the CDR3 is TGTGCCAGCAGCTTAGCCGGGACTAGGTGGCAGTACTTC. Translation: CASSLAGTRWQYF. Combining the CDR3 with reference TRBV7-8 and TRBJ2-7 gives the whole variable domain GAGVSQSPRYKVAKRGQDVALRCDPISGHVSLFWYQQALGQGPEFLTYFQNEAQLDKSGLPSDRFFAERPEGSVSTLKIQRTQQEDSAVYLCASSLAGTRWQYFGPGTRLTVT.

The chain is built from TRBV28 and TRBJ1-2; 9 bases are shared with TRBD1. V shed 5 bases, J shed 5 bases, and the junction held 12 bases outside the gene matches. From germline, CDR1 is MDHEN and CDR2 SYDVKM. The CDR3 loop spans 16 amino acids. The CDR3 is CASSDPSLGTGYGYTF. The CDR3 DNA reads TGTGCCAGCAGTGATCCAAGTCTTGGGACAGGGTATGGCTACACCTTC.